A selection of T cell receptor beta chains follows, all from one sample in a study of cytomegalovirus exposure and HLA in healthy donors. Clones were sequenced by immunoSEQ multiplex PCR, and TCRdb holds only the in-frame ones, with some missing. The sample records some 150,000 clones, about 91% being singletons. The sample was PBMCs. These receptors were taken from a woman aged 18-30 years in good health and CMV-seropositive. Both conserved end residues are part of each CDR3. The D gene is left open where the match is weak. A row's size may be missing; if present it is once, few, many or a size class.

J | D | V | size | CDR3 | DNA
TRBJ2-7 | NA | TRBV28 | NA | CASSPYRKLDGDYEQYF | TGTGCCAGCAGTCCCTACCGTAAACTCGACGGGGACTACGAGCAGTACTTC
TRBJ2-7 | NA | TRBV10-1 | once | CASSEFPGQHYEQYF | TGCGCCAGCAGTGAATTCCCCGGACAGCACTACGAGCAGTACTTC
TRBJ1-2 | TRBD1 | TRBV27 | NA | CASSQNNRGVRGYTF | TGTGCCAGCAGTCAAAATAACAGGGGAGTACGCGGCTACACCTTC
TRBJ1-1 | NA | TRBV7-2 | NA | CASSLLGVTEAFF | TGTGCCAGCAGCTTATTAGGGGTTACTGAAGCTTTCTTT
TRBJ1-1 | NA | TRBV30 | NA | CAWSVFLGRNTEAFF | TGTGCCTGGAGTGTATTTTTAGGGAGGAACACTGAAGCTTTCTTT
TRBJ2-1 | NA | TRBV4-1 | NA | CASRRGNEQFF | TGCGCCAGCAGAAGAGGGAATGAGCAGTTCTTC
TRBJ2-1 | TRBD2 | TRBV5-1 | NA | CASSFGLAGGNEQFF | TGCGCCAGCAGCTTCGGACTAGCGGGAGGGAATGAGCAGTTCTTC
TRBJ1-6 | TRBD1 | TRBV5-1 | NA | CASSLAGPGGGPPLHF | TGCGCCAGCAGCTTGGCGGGCCCAGGGGGCGGTCCACCCCTCCACTTT
TRBJ2-1 | NA | TRBV18 | NA | CASSPRGGGPTLQQFF | TGTGCCAGCTCACCAAGGGGAGGGGGTCCAACCCTCCAGCAGTTCTTC
TRBJ2-3 | NA | TRBV2 | once | CASSDDRTLDTQYF | TGTGCCAGCAGTGATGACAGGACTTTAGATACGCAGTATTTT
TRBJ2-1 | TRBD2 | TRBV5-1 | NA | CASSPLAGDQYEQFF | TGCGCCAGCAGTCCACTAGCGGGAGATCAGTATGAGCAGTTCTTC
TRBJ2-3 | TRBD2 | TRBV5-4 | NA | CASSWGLAGITDTQYF | TGTGCCAGCAGCTGGGGACTAGCGGGAATAACAGATACGCAGTATTTT
TRBJ2-2 | NA | TRBV19 | NA | CASINRQGQTGELFF | TGTGCCAGTATCAACCGGCAGGGCCAAACCGGGGAGCTGTTTTTT
TRBJ1-6 | TRBD1 | TRBV27 | NA | CASSFGAFRGLSPLHF | TGTGCCAGCAGTTTTGGTGCCTTCAGGGGGCTCTCACCCCTCCACTTT
TRBJ2-7 | NA | TRBV5-1 | NA | CASSLRRGSHEQYF | TGCGCCAGCAGCTTGAGGCGGGGTTCCCACGAGCAGTACTTC
TRBJ2-7 | NA | TRBV14 | NA | CASSPRVAGRSYEQYF | TGTGCCAGCAGCCCAAGGGTGGCGGGAAGGTCCTACGAGCAGTACTTC
TRBJ2-5 | TRBD1 | TRBV5-1 | NA | CASSQEGDRLYF | TGCGCCAGCTCTCAGGAAGGGGACAGGCTTTACTTC
TRBJ1-5 | NA | TRBV6-1 | NA | CASSSTSPYQPQHF | TGTGCCAGCAGCTCCACTTCCCCCTATCAGCCCCAGCATTTT
TRBJ1-2 | NA | TRBV5-4 | NA | CASSPRLQTEIYGYTF | TGTGCCAGCAGCCCACGACTACAGACGGAGATCTATGGCTACACCTTC
TRBJ2-1 | TRBD2 | TRBV27 | NA | CASSLSGTSGLSSYNEQFF | TGTGCCAGCAGTTTATCCGGGACTAGCGGGCTGAGCTCCTACAATGAGCAGTTCTTC
TRBJ2-2 | TRBD2 | TRBV18 | NA | CASSPGLAGNTGELFF | TGTGCCAGCTCACCAGGACTAGCGGGGAACACCGGGGAGCTGTTTTTT
TRBJ1-2 | NA | TRBV5-1 | NA | CASSLWRGNGYTF | TGCGCCAGCAGCTTGTGGAGAGGCAATGGCTACACCTTC
TRBJ1-5 | TRBD1 | TRBV27 | NA | CASNPTGANQPQHF | TGTGCCAGCAACCCGACAGGGGCGAATCAGCCCCAGCATTTT
TRBJ2-1 | TRBD1 | TRBV5-1 | once | CASSPRGLGYNEQFF | TGCGCCAGCAGCCCCAGGGGGCTAGGATACAATGAGCAGTTCTTC
TRBJ2-1 | NA | TRBV27 | NA | CASSFGGGYNEQFF | TGTGCCAGCAGTTTCGGGGGAGGCTACAATGAGCAGTTCTTC
TRBJ2-7 | NA | TRBV6-6 | NA | CASSWAGAGHEQYF | TGTGCCAGCAGCTGGGCTGGGGCGGGACACGAGCAGTACTTC
TRBJ2-3 | NA | TRBV7-8 | NA | CASSLLSVSTRSTDTQYF | TGTGCCAGCAGCTTATTAAGCGTGTCGACCCGTAGCACAGATACGCAGTATTTT
TRBJ1-2 | NA | TRBV28 | NA | CASSSSGIGYGYTF | TGTGCCAGCAGTTCCTCCGGGATAGGCTATGGCTACACCTTC
TRBJ1-6 | NA | TRBV19 | once | CASSMAGETGPLHF | TGTGCCAGTAGTATGGCTGGAGAGACCGGGCCCCTCCACTTT
TRBJ2-7 | TRBD1 | TRBV4-2 | few | CASSPTFDRGLVYEQYF | TGTGCCAGCAGCCCAACTTTCGACAGGGGGCTTGTCTACGAGCAGTACTTC
TRBJ2-1 | NA | TRBV7-9 | NA | CASSQGHGPYNEQFF | TGTGCCAGCAGCCAAGGACACGGCCCCTACAATGAGCAGTTCTTC
TRBJ1-2 | NA | TRBV19 | NA | CATLTDYGYTF | TGTGCCACCTTGACAGACTATGGCTACACCTTC
TRBJ2-7 | TRBD1 | TRBV5-1 | NA | CASRFTGTATYEQYF | TGCGCCAGCAGATTTACCGGGACAGCCACCTACGAGCAGTACTTC
TRBJ1-5 | NA | TRBV6-5 | NA | CASSYGENQPQHF | TGTGCCAGCAGTTACGGGGAGAATCAGCCCCAGCATTTT
TRBJ2-5 | NA | TRBV7-9 | NA | CASSLGGGQETQYF | TGTGCCAGCAGCTTAGGAGGAGGGCAAGAGACCCAGTACTTC
TRBJ2-1 | TRBD2 | TRBV5-1 | once | CASSDTSGPNEQFF | TGCGCCAGCAGTGACACTAGCGGACCCAATGAGCAGTTCTTC
TRBJ1-2 | NA | TRBV6-5 | NA | CASSSQAGGGYTF | TGTGCCAGCAGTTCGCAGGCCGGTGGTGGCTACACCTTC
TRBJ2-5 | TRBD1 | TRBV27 | NA | CASSFDRGLSIETQYF | TGTGCCAGCAGTTTCGACAGGGGCCTCTCTATAGAGACCCAGTACTTC
TRBJ2-6 | TRBD2 | TRBV4-2 | NA | CASSQVGGTGANVLTF | TGTGCCAGCAGCCAAGTGGGAGGGACTGGGGCCAACGTCCTGACTTTC
TRBJ1-4 | TRBD1 | TRBV28 | NA | CASSLAGQVNEKLFF | TGTGCCAGCAGTTTAGCGGGACAGGTTAATGAAAAACTGTTTTTT
TRBJ1-2 | NA | TRBV6-5 | few | CASSRSQGTYGYTF | TGTGCCAGCAGCCGCTCCCAGGGAACCTATGGCTACACCTTC
TRBJ2-1 | NA | TRBV7-2 | once | CASSLDAGASYNEQFF | TGTGCCAGCAGCCTAGACGCGGGGGCGTCCTACAATGAGCAGTTCTTC
TRBJ1-2 | TRBD1 | TRBV5-1 | NA | CASSLGLPDRGSSGYTF | TGCGCCAGCAGCTTGGGACTCCCGGACAGGGGATCGAGTGGCTACACCTTC
TRBJ1-5 | NA | TRBV30 | NA | CAWSLGDSNQPQHF | TGTGCCTGGAGTTTGGGAGATAGCAATCAGCCCCAGCATTTT
TRBJ2-2 | NA | TRBV5-1 | once | CASSLAGLSTGELFF | TGCGCCAGCAGCTTGGCTGGACTATCGACCGGGGAGCTGTTTTTT
TRBJ1-5 | NA | TRBV2 | NA | CASSTGNQPQHF | TGTGCCAGCAGTACAGGGAATCAGCCCCAGCATTTT
TRBJ2-2 | NA | TRBV10-3 | NA | CAISESAGMVAGELFF | TGTGCCATCAGTGAGTCGGCGGGAATGGTCGCCGGGGAGCTGTTTTTT
TRBJ2-7 | NA | TRBV5-1 | NA | CASSLWRGVFQDEQYF | TGCGCCAGCAGCCTGTGGCGCGGGGTTTTTCAGGACGAGCAGTACTTC
TRBJ1-1 | TRBD1 | TRBV27 | NA | CASRDRGVGTEAFF | TGTGCCAGCCGGGACAGGGGCGTCGGCACTGAAGCTTTCTTT
TRBJ1-1 | TRBD1 | TRBV27 | NA | CASSYTGQGGAEAFF | TGTGCCAGCAGTTACACGGGACAGGGCGGCGCTGAAGCTTTCTTT
TRBJ1-2 | NA | TRBV7-2 | NA | CASSPRGGNYGYTF | TGTGCCAGCAGCCCCCGGGGGGGCAACTATGGCTACACCTTC
TRBJ2-7 | NA | TRBV19 | NA | CASSVGGYEQYF | TGTGCCAGTAGTGTGGGGGGCTACGAGCAGTACTTC
TRBJ2-5 | NA | TRBV11-2 | NA | CASSLGSRQETQYF | TGTGCCAGCAGCTTAGGGTCTAGACAAGAGACCCAGTACTTC
TRBJ1-4 | NA | TRBV28 | NA | CASSFSGQLGEKLFF | TGTGCCAGCAGTTTCTCCGGACAGCTTGGTGAAAAACTGTTTTTT
TRBJ2-2 | TRBD2 | TRBV5-6 | NA | CASSQLRGGTGELFF | TGTGCCAGCAGCCAATTACGGGGGGGCACCGGGGAGCTGTTTTTT
TRBJ1-5 | TRBD1 | TRBV7-2 | NA | CASSLGGTGVGNQPQHF | TGTGCCAGCAGCTTAGGGGGGACAGGGGTTGGCAATCAGCCCCAGCATTTT
TRBJ2-2 | TRBD2 | TRBV4-1 | NA | CASGSGLAGGFAGELFF | TGCGCCAGCGGCTCGGGACTAGCGGGAGGGTTTGCCGGGGAGCTGTTTTTT